This TCR beta chain was obtained from a study of T cells in Graves' hyperthyroidism and ophthalmopathy (dated by TCRdb to 2018 to 2020). Concerning the study at large: Peripheral blood was collected at initial diagnosis, before any treatment. To identify distinguishing TCR V-J signatures, a discovery cohort of 100 patients was used, comprising approximately 40 with Graves' ophthalmopathy and 57 with stable Graves' hyperthyroidism. Following sampling, methimazole starting at 30 mg daily was given to hyperthyroidism patients, and high-dose intravenous methylprednisolone was given to ophthalmopathy patients. In addition, the study compared T-cell repertoires in thyroid tissue and in blood from six Graves' hyperthyroidism patients. An independent validation cohort of under 20 hyperthyroidism patients and approximately 16 patients who later progressed to ophthalmopathy tested prospective prediction of ophthalmopathy. The paper describes TCR Vbeta CDR3 sequencing of 135 peripheral blood samples, made up of fewer than 50 ophthalmopathy patients, 70 to 80 hyperthyroidism patients and 17 progressor patients. The approximately 95 discovery patients were divided at random into training and test sets in a 7:3 ratio.

Based on the germline V gene, the CDR1 and CDR2 sequences are ENHRY and SYGVKD. The junction shows trimming of 10 bases on V and 4 bases on J, and the gene matches do not reach 5 bases of it. From cysteine to phenylalanine, the CDR3 is 13 amino acids long. Kept here is only the CDR3 DNA, which spans 39 bases and is read in frame from base 1. In the ophthalmopathy patients, disease was moderately to severely active, with a Clinical Activity Score of 3 or more, a NOSPECS grade of 4 or more, and a duration of less than 3 months. Any patient with an uncontrolled infection, another autoimmune disease, pregnancy or lactation was excluded. Clinical symptoms, serum thyroxine and TRAb, thyroid ultrasound, and orbital computed tomography formed the basis for the diagnoses. PBMCs were isolated from around 10 ml of fresh peripheral blood by Ficoll-Paque density gradient centrifugation. Total RNA was extracted using Trizol reagent, and RNA quality was assessed on an Agilent 2100 Bioanalyzer.

The TCR beta CDR3 regions were amplified from RNA transcripts. For the first round of RT-PCR on the TCR CDR3, the HTBI primer set was used together with the Qiagen OneStep RT-PCR kit. The libraries were constructed in a second round of multiplex PCR and then size-selected and purified. The libraries were sequenced on an Illumina HiSeq2000 using paired-end 100 bp reads. The paper's processing steps were these. SOAPnuke was used to process the raw data, removing reads that contained adapters or uncalled bases, had a mean Phred below 15, or lacked an exact match to the constant primer or identifier. High-quality paired reads were merged with COPE v1.2.5, and unique nucleotide sequences were defined as clonotypes. Clonotypes were aligned to IMGT TRBV, TRBD and TRBJ reference segments using MiTCR v1.1. The analysis included only V-J combinations with a frequency above 0.0001, which together covered roughly 99% of the repertoires. A TCS score was defined as the ratio between F50 (clonal expansion) and ExV (chaos), using BLOSUM62-based TCRdist between CDR3 peptides within each V-J. Welch's t-statistics and random forest reduced roughly 500 V-J features to 13, which were used in a naive Bayes classifier (R e1071). Clones were called with MiXCR by TCRdb after fastp trimmed the public reads at Q25, and only in-frame beta chains were retained. Here each entry gathers all rows of one CDR3 protein and keeps the most common genes and DNA. TCRdb, not the original authors, processed these V and J calls. The sample table lists almost 500,000 distinct CDR3 sequences, less than 25% of them with a count of one. Approximately 49% of the sample belongs to the ten largest clones.

Broad study findings and their caveats: Blood samples also contained most of the expanded thyroid clonotypes (frequency above 0.001), which suggests that blood repertoires may reflect thyroid immune responses. Sample size was not statistically predetermined, and investigators were not blinded to group allocation. In cross-validation, a model built on a 13 V-J signature told ophthalmopathy apart from stable hyperthyroidism with under 90% sensitivity and roughly 81% specificity, and in testing the same model reached 80%/75%. During validation, the model predicted progression to ophthalmopathy a median of approximately 6.5 months ahead of onset, with almost 71% sensitivity and about 75% specificity.

Regarding this clonotype: Its antigen remains undetermined. Per-base quality was not reported, and no clone a single base away is much larger than it.

The rearranged chain carries TRBV10-3 and TRBJ2-7; 12 nucleotides in the junction match TRBD2. This clonotype was obtained from a woman in her 70s with Graves' ophthalmopathy. The sequenced sample consisted of blood. The CDR3 protein is CASRTSGKYEQYF. The bases read TGTGCCAGCAGGACTAGCGGGAAATACGAGCAGTACTTC.